The 12 T cell receptor beta chains given below trace back to one sample, sequenced in a study of cytomegalovirus exposure and HLA in healthy donors. With 60 Vbeta and 13 Jbeta primers, the PCR was carried out. Profiled with immunoSEQ multiplex PCR; TCRdb holds only in-frame clones, not every one. The sample shows 150,000 to 200,000 clones, 82% of them seen only once. The specimen sequenced was PBMCs. The source of these receptors is a woman aged 45 to 65 in good health and CMV-seronegative.

V usage is TRBV15 and J usage is TRBJ2-1; D may be TRBD2 (7 bases). Trimming pared 5 bases from V and 6 bases from J, leaving 20 bases between. The length of the CDR3 is 16 residues. CDR1 LNHNV and CDR2 YYDKDF come from the germline V gene (reference sequence). The CDR3, as DNA: TGTGCCACCAGCGGGGAAAGGGCCCGGGGGGCCAATGAGCAGTTCTTC. Translating it yields CATSGERARGANEQFF.

CDR3 sequence (DNA): TGTGCCAGCAGCGTAGCAGGGTTAGGCAATCAGCCCCAGCATTTT. Residues: CASSVAGLGNQPQHF. J is TRBJ1-5 and V is TRBV9; weak D call: TRBD1 (5 bases). The V and J ends lost 0 bases and 2 bases respectively, with 9 bases between them. CDR1 and CDR2 from the germline V gene are SGDLS and YYNGEE. The CDR3 length is 15 residues.

V usage is TRBV28 and J usage is TRBJ2-5; D unclear. Trimming took off 5 bases at V and 6 bases at J, with 7 bases between the two ends. This CDR3 region has 11 residues. Germline V lookup: CDR1 MDHEN, CDR2 SYDVKM. The DNA of the CDR3 is TGTGCCAGCAGTCCCTCCCAGACCCAGTACTTC. This encodes CASSPSQTQYF.

This clone came up a few times. This chain connects TRBV18 to TRBJ2-7; D gene unclear. V was clipped by 2 bases and J by 2 bases, with 7 bases between them. Germline V gene lookup returns CDR1 KGHSH and CDR2 LQKENI. This CDR3 contains 13 residues. For the CDR3, the DNA is TGTGCCAGCTCACCATTTCCGGCCTACGAGCAGTACTTC. It encodes CASSPFPAYEQYF.

This chain links TRBV28 with TRBJ1-6; D unresolved. V lost 0 bases and J lost 4, with 4 bases in between. This CDR3 has 14 amino acids. The germline CDR1 and CDR2 sequences are MDHEN and SYDVKM. In DNA form, the CDR3 reads TGTGCCAGCAGTTTATGGCAGTATAATTCACCCCTCCACTTT. Protein: CASSLWQYNSPLHF.

This clone occurred once. This rearrangement joins TRBV5-1 to TRBJ2-1, with 9 bases fitting TRBD1. The CDR3 runs to 14 residues. From germline, CDR1 is SGHRS and CDR2 YFSETQ. With V trimmed by 7 bases and J by 0 bases, 2 bases remained unmatched. CDR3 nucleotide sequence: TGCGCCAGCGGGACAGGGAGCTCCTACAATGAGCAGTTCTTC. Encoded protein: CASGTGSSYNEQFF.

This sequence joins TRBV2 and TRBJ2-1; no firm D call. The V and J ends lost 9 bases and 2 bases respectively, with 5 bases between them. The CDR3 contains 11 residues. Germline assignment: CDR1 SNHLY and CDR2 FYNNEI. CDR3 sequence reads: CARDTYNEQFF. In DNA, the CDR3 is TGTGCCAGAGACACCTACAATGAGCAGTTCTTC. Full variable domain (missing parts from reference TRBV2 and TRBJ2-1): EPEVTQTPSHQVTQMGQEVILRCVPISNHLYFYWYRQILGQKVEFLVSFYNNEISEKSEIFDDQFSVERPDGSNFTLKIRSTKLEDSAMYFCARDTYNEQFFGPGTRLTVL.

The J gene is TRBJ2-7, the V gene TRBV13; no definite D call. The ends were cut back, 0 bases at V and 0 bases at J, with 12 bases in the middle. CDR3 length: 16 amino acids. Per germline, CDR1 PRHDT and CDR2 FYEKMQ (reference sequence). CDR3 sequence: CASSLGPGSSSYEQYF. In nucleotides, the CDR3 is TGTGCCAGCAGCTTAGGCCCCGGTTCCTCCTCCTACGAGCAGTACTTC.

This chain links TRBV25-1 with TRBJ2-3; D may be TRBD2 (5 bases). The CDR3 length is 14 residues. Trimming cost V 3 bases and J 0 bases, with 7 bases left between them. Germline values: CDR1 MGHDK, CDR2 SYGVNS. This CDR3 reads CASSDRGSTDTQYF. As DNA, the CDR3 is TGTGCCAGCAGTGATCGAGGGAGCACAGATACGCAGTATTTT.

The chain is built from TRBV19 and TRBJ2-3; D possibly corresponds to TRBD2 (5 bases). Trimming left V 10 bases short and J 4 bases short, with 9 bases between. The CDR3 is made up of 11 amino acids. CDR1 LNHDA and CDR2 SQIVND come from the germline V gene (reference sequence). The CDR3 coding sequence is TGTGCCACCGCCGGGGCAGATACGCAGTATTTT. Translation: CATAGADTQYF.

The chain has TRBV5-1 and TRBJ2-1, with TRBD2 matching 8 bases. V was clipped by 9 bases and J by 4 bases; unmatched bases: 9. The CDR3 totals 14 residues. CDR1 and CDR2 from the germline V gene are SGHRS and YFSETQ. The CDR3 here is CATRESGGYNEQFF. The CDR3 DNA is TGCGCCACCAGAGAGAGCGGGGGTTACAATGAGCAGTTCTTC.

The chain is built from TRBV15 and TRBJ1-1; tentative D call: TRBD1 (6 bases). Trimming shortened V by 3 bases and J by 4 bases, and 15 bases separated the two germline ends. CDR1 and CDR2 (germline): LNHNV, YYDKDF (reference sequence). The CDR3 covers 15 residues. The CDR3 DNA reads TGTGCCACCAGCAGCGAGACAGGCCTGGGCACTGAAGCTTTCTTT. Translation gives CATSSETGLGTEAFF. Drawing the rest from reference TRBV15 and TRBJ1-1, the complete variable domain is DAMVIQNPRYQVTQFGKPVTLSCSQTLNHNVMYWYQQKSSQAPKLLFHYYDKDFNNEADTPDNFQSRRPNTSFCFLDIRSPGLGDTAMYLCATSSETGLGTEAFFGQGTRLTVV.